This T cell receptor (beta chain) derives from a study of T-cell memory formation after mild COVID-19. CDR1 is SEHNR, CDR2 FQNEAQ, per germline (reference sequence). CDR3 size: 12 residues. V lost 1 base and J lost 6, with 7 bases in between. There are a few counts of this clonotype. TCRdb redid the calling of the 5' RACE reads with MiXCR, one entry per CDR3 protein. This sample carries roughly 260,000 distinct CDR3 sequences, around 15% of them seen once, and the ten largest clones take 3.5% to 4%. Sequencing was done on a sample of PBMCs or a T cell subset sorted from them (not recorded which). The receptor was isolated from a young man who had mild COVID-19 (a few samples of this study predate the infection). Cell type and time point are not known. The chain uses TRBV7-9 and TRBJ2-7; no definite D call. DNA of the CDR3: TGTGCCAGCAGCTTAGGCCCTCTCGAGCAGTACTTC. Protein sequence: CASSLGPLEQYF.